Each of the 18 T cell receptor beta chains below was sequenced from the same sample in a study of spatial heterogeneity in lung cancer. From the 5' RACE reads, TCRdb called clonotypes with MiXCR, one entry per CDR3 protein. The repertoire has about 23,000 distinct CDR3 sequences, under 7.5% of them found once; the top ten carry 10%. Study-level findings and limits: Tumoral mutation counts were tracked by counts of expanded intratumoral alpha and beta TCRs.

These receptors lack a known antigen. The time point here: sample taken at primary tumor resection. The sample here was lung tumor tissue, taken at surgery. These receptors were taken from a male donor with early-stage non-small cell lung cancer.

This clonotype was seen many times. The chain recombines TRBV9 with TRBJ2-1, with TRBD2 identical over 12 bases. Germline CDR1 is SGDLS and CDR2 is YYNGEE. The CDR3 length is 18 residues. The V and J ends lost 4 bases and 6 bases, in that order; junction bases with no gene match: 14. This chain's CDR3 is CASSPRRAGLAGFNEQFF. The CDR3 coding sequence is TGTGCCAGCAGCCCGAGACGTGCGGGACTAGCGGGTTTCAATGAGCAGTTCTTC.

This clonotype has a count of ten or more. The chain has TRBV24-1 and TRBJ2-5, with a possible D match to TRBD1 (5 bases). CDR3 size: 16 residues. Germline CDR1 KGHDR, CDR2 SFDVKD. V was clipped by 0 bases and J by 4 bases, with 14 bases between them. The CDR3 DNA is TGTGCCACCAGTGATTTGCAAGGAGCCACAGGAGAGACCCAGTACTTC. This gives the protein CATSDLQGATGETQYF.

This clonotype was picked up many times. The genes are TRBV11-2 and TRBJ2-5, with 7 nucleotides matching TRBD1. The CDR3 contains 15 residues. The trim removed 7 bases at V and 5 bases at J, leaving 13 bases unmatched. Germline values: CDR1 SGHAT, CDR2 FQNNGV. CDR3 in DNA: TGTGCCAGCAACAATAACATAGGGGGCGCGGAGACCCAGTACTTC. It is translated as CASNNNIGGAETQYF.

This clonotype was recorded only once. This may be a read error: a much more frequent sequence differs by one nucleotide. The V gene is TRBV5-6, the J gene TRBJ2-3, with D possibly being TRBD1 (5 bases). The germline V gene has CDR1 SGHDT and CDR2 YYEEEE. The CDR3 is 15 residues long. Trimming stripped 1 base from V and 12 bases from J, with 21 bases between. Written as DNA, the CDR3 is TGTGCCAGCAGCTTGAGGGGCCCGTCCCGGGCTCCCCAGTATTTT. Protein product: CASSLRGPSRAPQYF.

J is TRBJ2-7 and V is TRBV28; D tentatively fits TRBD1 or TRBD2 (5 bases each). The germline V and J ends were trimmed by 2 bases and 11 bases, with 19 bases remaining between them. The CDR3 runs 14 residues. CDR1 and CDR2 from the germline V gene are MDHEN and SYDVKM. The CDR3 coding sequence is TGTGCCAGCAGTTTACTCCAGGGAGAACCGGCGAAGTACTTC. Translated: CASSLLQGEPAKYF.

In its sample, this clonotype is medium-sized (0.01 to 0.1%). The chain joins TRBV12-3 or TRBV12-4 to TRBJ1-1, with D maybe TRBD1 (5 bases). The CDR3 sequence is 13 residues long. V was trimmed by 5 bases and J by 10 bases, leaving 17 bases between them. The CDR3 loop is CASSPRGAALAFF. As DNA, the CDR3 is TGTGCCAGCAGTCCCAGAGGGGCTGCGCTAGCTTTCTTT.

There are many counts of this clonotype. The rearrangement uses TRBV7-3 and TRBJ2-2, with a tentative D call TRBD1 (6 bases). V was cut by 2 bases and J by 5 bases, with 9 bases left in between. Germline loops: CDR1 SGHTA, CDR2 FQGTGA. The length of the CDR3 is 14 residues. This CDR3 reads CASSLAGATGELFF. The CDR3 DNA reads as TGTGCCAGCAGCTTAGCAGGGGCGACCGGGGAGCTGTTTTTT.

This chain joins TRBV6-1 and TRBJ2-7; D not certain. The CDR3 consists of 12 residues. Germline V gene data show CDR1 as MNHNS and CDR2 as SASEGT. The germline V and J ends were trimmed by 5 bases and 3 bases, with 8 bases remaining between them. The CDR3 spells CASSLAGYEQYF. DNA for the CDR3: TGTGCCAGCAGTCTTGCAGGCTACGAGCAGTACTTC.

The chain carries TRBV7-2 and TRBJ2-5, with 9 bases lining up with TRBD1. Germline V gene sequence: CDR1 SGHTA, CDR2 FQGNSA. V shed 0 bases, J shed 4 bases, and the junction held 3 bases outside the gene matches. CDR3 size: 15 residues. The CDR3 nucleotides are TGTGCCAGCAGCTTAGCTGGGACAGGGACAGAGACCCAGTACTTC. This codes for CASSLAGTGTETQYF.

By frequency in the sample, this clonotype is medium-sized (0.01 to 0.1%). The genes are TRBV4-1 and TRBJ1-6, with D unresolved. The germline V gene has CDR1 MGHRA and CDR2 YSYEKL. The V end lost 3 bases, the J end lost 0 bases, and 6 bases lay between the germline ends. This CDR3 contains 15 residues. CDR3 in amino acids: CASSHFSSYNSPLHF. CDR3 DNA: TGCGCCAGCAGCCATTTCAGCTCCTATAATTCACCCCTCCACTTT.

This clonotype counts as medium-sized. This chain uses TRBV4-3 with TRBJ1-6; tentatively, D is TRBD1 (5 bases). This CDR3 spans 14 amino acids. CDR1 and CDR2 (germline): LGHNA, YSLEER. With 0 bases removed from V and 14 bases from J, the gap between germline ends came to 14 bases. The DNA for the CDR3 is TGCGCCAGCAGCCAAGATCTGAGAAGGGGAACCCTCCACTTT. The encoded protein is CASSQDLRRGTLHF.

The table lists this clonotype with many counts. V usage is TRBV20-1 and J usage is TRBJ2-3, with unresolved D. Germline CDR1 DFQATT, CDR2 SNEGSKA (reference sequence). Trimming removed 2 bases from V and 6 bases from J, with 12 bases in between. This CDR3 comprises 13 residues. The CDR3 DNA is TGCAGTGCTAGATCCCGAGTGGGGGATACGCAGTATTTT. Its translation is CSARSRVGDTQYF.

This clonotype was counted at least ten times. At one end, the junction sequence differs from germline, possibly due to a read error. The chain uses TRBV4-2 and TRBJ2-1; 9 bases are a match to TRBD1. The CDR3 contains 17 residues. From germline, CDR1 is LGHNA and CDR2 YNFKEQ. The CDR3 coding sequence is TGTGCCAGTAGCCTTGCGGGACAGGGTTTGTCCTACAATGAGCAGTTCTTC. Its translation is CASSLAGQGLSYNEQFF.

This clonotype showed up many times. The CDR3 sequence: CAWSVRNFQPQHF. The DNA for the CDR3 is TGTGCCTGGAGTGTACGAAATTTTCAGCCCCAGCATTTT. The genes are TRBV30 and TRBJ1-5, with unresolved D. Trimming took off 0 bases at V and 6 bases at J, with 9 bases between the two ends. Germline V gene sequence: CDR1 GTSNPN, CDR2 SVGIG (reference sequence). The CDR3 covers 13 residues.

The CDR3 here is CASSLVSNYGYTF. The DNA for the CDR3 is TGTGCCAGCAGCTTGGTCAGTAACTATGGCTACACCTTC. The chain is built from TRBV5-6 and TRBJ1-2; D is uncertain. With 0 bases removed from V and 1 base from J, the gap between germline ends came to 4 bases. This CDR3 region has 13 residues. The V gene's germline CDR1 is SGHDT and CDR2 YYEEEE.

The chain carries TRBV7-8 and TRBJ2-3; 9 bases line up with TRBD2. Trimming at V came to 5 bases and at J to 0 bases, leaving 12 bases not matched to a gene. The CDR3 extends over 18 amino acids. The germline V gene has CDR1 SGHVS and CDR2 FQNEAQ. This chain's CDR3 is CASSGLAGSTLSTDTQYF. In nucleotides, the CDR3 is TGTGCCAGCAGCGGGCTAGCGGGATCAACACTTAGCACAGATACGCAGTATTTT.

This clonotype is classed as medium-sized. The chain has TRBV5-1 and TRBJ2-1; 8 bases map to TRBD1. J lost 8 bases, V lost 0 bases, and 7 bases had no gene match. Per the germline V gene, CDR1 is SGHRS and CDR2 is YFSETQ. This CDR3 is built from 15 residues. CDR3 residues: CASSLGQGPYDEQFF. The CDR3 nucleotides are TGCGCCAGCAGCTTGGGACAGGGGCCTTACGATGAGCAGTTCTTC.

J is TRBJ2-3 and V is TRBV6-2 or TRBV6-3, with D possibly being TRBD1 or TRBD2 (5 bases each). The CDR3 loop spans 14 amino acids. Germline CDR1 reads MNHEY; CDR2 reads SVGEGT. The V gene lost 3 bases and the J gene lost 7 bases, with 14 bases spanning the gap. The CDR3 loop is CASSYGASRNTQYF. The CDR3 DNA reads TGTGCCAGCAGTTATGGGGCTAGCAGAAATACGCAGTATTTT.